This T cell receptor beta chain is from a study of shared clonotypes between healthy human individuals. Study-level information: The study drew on a couple of women and a few men aged 18 to 49 as donors.

CD8 cells regarded as naive lacked CD45RO, were positively chosen for CCR7, and omitted terminally differentiated effector memory CD45RA+ cells. This CDR3 region has 13 residues. The V gene's germline CDR1 is SSHAT and CDR2 FNYEAQ (reference sequence). Trimming left V 1 base short and J 2 bases short, with 6 bases between. Study-level findings and limits: A limitation of the genetic and exposure-history diversity represented arose from few donors.

Notes on this clone: As yet, its antigen is unknown.

Profiling relied on immunoSEQ multiplex PCR, and the TCRdb table lists in-frame clones only, not all of them. This table holds nearly 600,000 clones, roughly 95% found once. This TCR came from a woman aged 25 to 45 in good health. V usage is TRBV7-7 and J usage is TRBJ2-7, with D uncertain. The sample taken for sequencing was naive CD8+ T cells sorted from blood. The CDR3 is CASSLDPTYEQYF. The CDR3 DNA sequence: TGTGCCAGCAGCTTAGACCCGACCTACGAGCAGTACTTC. The full variable domain, with the rest looked up from reference TRBV7-7 and TRBJ2-7, is GAGVSQSPRYKVTKRGQDVTLRCDPISSHATLYWYQQALGQGPEFLTYFNYEAQPDKSGLPSDRFSAERPEGSISTLTIQRTEQRDSAMYRCASSLDPTYEQYFGPGTRLTVT.